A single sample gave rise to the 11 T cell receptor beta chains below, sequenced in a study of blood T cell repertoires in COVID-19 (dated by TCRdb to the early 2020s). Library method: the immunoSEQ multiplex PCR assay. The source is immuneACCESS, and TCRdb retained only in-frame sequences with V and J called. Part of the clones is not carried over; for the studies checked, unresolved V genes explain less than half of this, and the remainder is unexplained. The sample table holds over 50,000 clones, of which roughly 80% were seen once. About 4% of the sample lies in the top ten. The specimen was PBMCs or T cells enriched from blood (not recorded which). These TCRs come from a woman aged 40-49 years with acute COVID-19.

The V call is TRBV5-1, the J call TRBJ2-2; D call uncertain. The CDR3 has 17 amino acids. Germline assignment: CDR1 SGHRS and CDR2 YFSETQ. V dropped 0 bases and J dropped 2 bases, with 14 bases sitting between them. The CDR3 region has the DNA TGCGCCAGCAGCTTGGGAATCACGTCTACCAACACCGGGGAGCTGTTTTTT. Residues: CASSLGITSTNTGELFF. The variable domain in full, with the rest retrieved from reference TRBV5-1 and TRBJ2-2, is KAGVTQTPRYLIKTRGQQVTLSCSPISGHRSVSWYQQTPGQGLQFLFEYFSETQRNKGNFPGRFSGRQFSNSRSEMNVSTLELGDSALYLCASSLGITSTNTGELFFGEGSRLTVL.

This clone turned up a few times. CDR3 in amino acids: CASSFRYRDSYGDTQYF. CDR3 DNA sequence: TGTGCCAGCAGCTTCCGCTACCGGGACTCCTATGGGGATACGCAGTATTTT. The rearrangement uses TRBV9 and TRBJ2-3; the D gene is possibly TRBD2 (6 bases). The CDR3 consists of 17 residues. From germline, CDR1 is SGDLS and CDR2 YYNGEE. V dropped 4 bases and J dropped 6 bases, with 24 bases sitting between them. Together with reference TRBV9 and TRBJ2-3, the CDR3 gives the full variable domain: DSGVTQTPKHLITATGQRVTLRCSPRSGDLSVYWYQQSLDQGLQFLIQYYNGEERAKGNILERFSAQQFPDLHSELNLSSLELGDSALYFCASSFRYRDSYGDTQYFGPGTRLTVL.

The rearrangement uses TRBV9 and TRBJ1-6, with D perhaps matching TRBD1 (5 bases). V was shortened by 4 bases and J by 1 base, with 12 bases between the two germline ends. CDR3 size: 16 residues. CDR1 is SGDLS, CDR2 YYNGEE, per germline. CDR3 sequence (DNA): TGTGCCAGCAGCTCTCCGGGGGAGTCCTATAATTCACCCCTCCACTTT. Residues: CASSSPGESYNSPLHF.

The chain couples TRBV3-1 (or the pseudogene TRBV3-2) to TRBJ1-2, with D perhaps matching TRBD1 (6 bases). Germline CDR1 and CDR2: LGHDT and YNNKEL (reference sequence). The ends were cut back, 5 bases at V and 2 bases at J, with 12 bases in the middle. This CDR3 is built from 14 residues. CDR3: CASSFPGANYGYTF. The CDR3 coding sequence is TGTGCCAGCAGCTTTCCAGGGGCCAACTATGGCTACACCTTC.

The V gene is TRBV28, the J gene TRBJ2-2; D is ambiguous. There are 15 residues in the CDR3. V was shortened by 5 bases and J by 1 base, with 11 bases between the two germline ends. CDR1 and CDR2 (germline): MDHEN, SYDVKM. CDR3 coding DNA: TGTGCCAGCAGTCCGGTTTTGCTGAACACCGGGGAGCTGTTTTTT. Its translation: CASSPVLLNTGELFF.

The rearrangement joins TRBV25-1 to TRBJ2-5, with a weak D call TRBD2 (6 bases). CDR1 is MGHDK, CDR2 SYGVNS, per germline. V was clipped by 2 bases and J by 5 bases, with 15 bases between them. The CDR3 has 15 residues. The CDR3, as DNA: TGTGCCAGCAGTGAAGTACTAGTAGCGGTTGAGACCCAGTACTTC. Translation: CASSEVLVAVETQYF.

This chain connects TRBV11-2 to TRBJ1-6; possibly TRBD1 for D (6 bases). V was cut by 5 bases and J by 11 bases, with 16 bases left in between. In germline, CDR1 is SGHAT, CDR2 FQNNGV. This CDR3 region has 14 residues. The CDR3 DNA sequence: TGTGCCAGCAGCCGCGAACAGGGACGTCCACCCCTCCACTTT. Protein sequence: CASSREQGRPPLHF. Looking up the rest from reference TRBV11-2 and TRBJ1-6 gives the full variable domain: EAGVAQSPRYKIIEKRQSVAFWCNPISGHATLYWYQQILGQGPKLLIQFQNNGVVDDSQLPKDRFSAERLKGVDSTLKIQPAKLEDSAVYLCASSREQGRPPLHFGNGTRLTVT.

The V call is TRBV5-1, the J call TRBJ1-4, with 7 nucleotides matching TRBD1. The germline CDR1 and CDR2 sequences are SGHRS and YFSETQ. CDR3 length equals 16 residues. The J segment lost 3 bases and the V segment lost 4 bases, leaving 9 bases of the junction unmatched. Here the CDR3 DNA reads TGCGCCAGCAGCCAGATACAGGGGACGGCTAATGAAAAACTGTTTTTT. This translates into CASSQIQGTANEKLFF.

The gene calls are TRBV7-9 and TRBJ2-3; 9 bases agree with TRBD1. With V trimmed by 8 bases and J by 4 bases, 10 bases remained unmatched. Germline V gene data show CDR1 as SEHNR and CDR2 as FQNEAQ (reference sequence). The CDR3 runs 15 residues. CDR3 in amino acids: CASAPGQGSSDTQYF. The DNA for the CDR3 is TGTGCCAGCGCGCCGGGACAGGGCTCTTCAGATACGCAGTATTTT.

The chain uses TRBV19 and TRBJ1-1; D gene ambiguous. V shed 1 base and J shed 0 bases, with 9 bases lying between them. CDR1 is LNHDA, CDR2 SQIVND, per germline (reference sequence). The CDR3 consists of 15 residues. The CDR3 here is CASSIGQRLNTEAFF. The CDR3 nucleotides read TGTGCCAGTAGTATAGGACAACGGTTGAACACTGAAGCTTTCTTT.

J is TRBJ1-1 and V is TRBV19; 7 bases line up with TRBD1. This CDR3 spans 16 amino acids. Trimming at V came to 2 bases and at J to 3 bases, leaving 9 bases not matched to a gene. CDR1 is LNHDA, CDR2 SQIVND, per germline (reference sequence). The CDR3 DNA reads TGTGCCAGTAGTATAAATCCAGGGGGACCCGACACTGAAGCTTTCTTT. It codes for CASSINPGGPDTEAFF.